This T cell receptor beta chain was sequenced for a study of human T cells and chemical hapten exposure. Study results and caveats: The donor cohort had alopecia, so its immune response may not match that of healthy people. Expanded TCR counts at PT1 went up together with patch test score, a positive correlation.

Remarks on this clonotype: Its antigen remains unknown.

Specified time point: patch test 1, 2 weeks after DPC sensitization. This sample's treatment: therapeutic diphenylcyclopropenone sensitization with weekly scalp DPC. Total RNA came from unfractionated whole blood. Investigators collected blood before applying each patch test. The CDR3 is 15 residues long. Germline CDR1 and CDR2: LGHNA and YSLEER. V was trimmed by 6 bases and J by 4 bases, leaving 18 bases between them. TCRdb recomputed calls from the RACE reads with MiXCR, one row per CDR3 protein. The sample has approximately 34,000 distinct CDR3 sequences, around 6.5% seen once. The sequence derives from a woman under 40 with alopecia areata. Some clones in this sample may be carry-over from other donors' samples. The sample was whole blood, taken in connection with sensitization to the hapten diphenylcyclopropenone (DPC). This chain connects TRBV4-3 to TRBJ1-1; a possible D gene is TRBD1 (5 bases). CDR3 nucleotide sequence: TGCGCCAGCAGTCGTGGGGCCCTGGATGGCACTGAAGCTTTCTTT. This gives the protein CASSRGALDGTEAFF.